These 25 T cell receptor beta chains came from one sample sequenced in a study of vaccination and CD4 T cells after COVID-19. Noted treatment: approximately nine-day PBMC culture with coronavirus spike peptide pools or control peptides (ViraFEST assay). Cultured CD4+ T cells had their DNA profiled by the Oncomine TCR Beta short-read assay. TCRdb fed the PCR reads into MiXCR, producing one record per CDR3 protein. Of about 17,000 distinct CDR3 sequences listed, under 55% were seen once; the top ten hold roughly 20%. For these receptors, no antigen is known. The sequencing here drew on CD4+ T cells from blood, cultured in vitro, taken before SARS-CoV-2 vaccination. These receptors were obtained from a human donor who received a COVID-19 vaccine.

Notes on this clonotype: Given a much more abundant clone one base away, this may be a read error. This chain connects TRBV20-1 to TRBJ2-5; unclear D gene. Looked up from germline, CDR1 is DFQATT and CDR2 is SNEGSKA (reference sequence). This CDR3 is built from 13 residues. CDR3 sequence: CSARDANREAQYF. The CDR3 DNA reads TGCAGTGCTAGAGATGCCAATCGAGAGGCCCAGTACTTC.

CDR3 nucleotide sequence: TGTGCCACCTTACTGAGGGGGGGACACGTCTTCGCTGAAGCTTTCTTT. This translates into CATLLRGGHVFAEAFF. The rearrangement links TRBV6-1 to TRBJ1-1; a weak D match, TRBD1 (6 bases). Between the trimmed V and J ends, which lost 10 bases and 6 bases, there was a span of 27 bases. Germline CDR1 reads MNHNS; CDR2 reads SASEGT. CDR3 length: 16 amino acids.

The CDR3 nucleotides read TGTGCCAGCAGTTACACCACCAACAATCAGCCCCAGCATTTT. Translated, it gives CASSYTTNNQPQHF. The chain combines TRBV6-5 with TRBJ1-5, with D uncertain. V was trimmed by 2 bases and J by 3 bases, leaving 8 bases between them. The CDR3 contains 14 residues. Germline V gene lookup returns CDR1 MNHEY and CDR2 SVGAGI.

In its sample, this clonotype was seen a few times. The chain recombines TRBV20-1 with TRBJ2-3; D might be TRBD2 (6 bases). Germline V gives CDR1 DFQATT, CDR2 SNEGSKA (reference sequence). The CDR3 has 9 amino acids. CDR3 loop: CGAGDTQYF. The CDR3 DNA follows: TGCGGAGCGGGAGATACGCAGTATTTT.

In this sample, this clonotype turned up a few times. CDR3 in amino acids: CASSLAVDSGYTF. In nucleotides, the CDR3 is TGTGCCAGCAGCTTAGCTGTGGATAGCGGCTACACCTTC. This chain uses TRBV7-2 with TRBJ1-2, with D hard to call. Between the trimmed V and J ends, which lost 0 bases and 8 bases, there was a span of 10 bases. The length of the CDR3 is 13 residues. The germline gives CDR1 SGHTA, CDR2 FQGNSA.

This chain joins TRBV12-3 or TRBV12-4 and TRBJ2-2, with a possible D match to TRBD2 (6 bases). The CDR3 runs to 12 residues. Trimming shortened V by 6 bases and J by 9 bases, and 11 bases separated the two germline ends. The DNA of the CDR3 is TGTGCCAGCAGGCGGGGCAGCTGGGAGCTGTTTTTT. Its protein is CASRRGSWELFF.

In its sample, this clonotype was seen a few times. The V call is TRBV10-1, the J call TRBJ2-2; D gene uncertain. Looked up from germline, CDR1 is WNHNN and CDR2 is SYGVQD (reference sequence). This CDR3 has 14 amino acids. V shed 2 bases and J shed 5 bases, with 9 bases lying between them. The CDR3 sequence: CASSENVRTGELFF. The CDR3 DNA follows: TGCGCCAGCAGTGAGAATGTTCGGACCGGGGAGCTGTTTTTT.

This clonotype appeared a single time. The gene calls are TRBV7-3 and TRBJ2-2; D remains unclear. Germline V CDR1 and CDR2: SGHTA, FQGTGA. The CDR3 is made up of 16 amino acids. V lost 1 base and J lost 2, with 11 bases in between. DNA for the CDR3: TGTGCCAGCAGCTTAAGGTCCCGACCTAACACCGGGGAGCTGTTTTTT. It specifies CASSLRSRPNTGELFF.

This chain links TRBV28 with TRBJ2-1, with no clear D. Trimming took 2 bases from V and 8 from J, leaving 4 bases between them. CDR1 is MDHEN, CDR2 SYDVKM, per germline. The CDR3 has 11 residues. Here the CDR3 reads CASSLRDEQFF. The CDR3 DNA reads TGTGCCAGCAGTTTAAGGGATGAGCAGTTCTTC.

The CDR3 loop reads CASSVESWGQETQYF. For the CDR3, the DNA is TGTGCCAGCAGCGTAGAGTCCTGGGGGCAAGAGACCCAGTACTTC. The genes are TRBV9 and TRBJ2-5; D may be TRBD1 or TRBD2 (5 bases each). V was trimmed by 0 bases and J by 2 bases, leaving 11 bases between them. This CDR3 comprises 15 residues. The germline CDR1 and CDR2 sequences are SGDLS and YYNGEE.

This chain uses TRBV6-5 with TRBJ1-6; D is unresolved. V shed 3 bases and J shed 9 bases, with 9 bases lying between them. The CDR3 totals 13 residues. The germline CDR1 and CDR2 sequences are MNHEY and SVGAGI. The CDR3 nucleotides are TGTGCCAGCAGTTATGGTATGGGTTCACCCCTCCACTTT. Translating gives CASSYGMGSPLHF.

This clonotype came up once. The chain's CDR3 is CASSPYRTGVGYGYTF. CDR3 DNA: TGTGCCAGCAGCCCATATAGGACAGGGGTGGGCTATGGCTACACCTTC. The chain carries TRBV6-1 and TRBJ1-2; TRBD1 aligns across 9 bases. Germline trimming cut 6 bases from V and 4 bases from J; bases unmatched to any gene: 12. The CDR3 runs to 16 residues. Germline CDR1 is MNHNS and CDR2 is SASEGT.

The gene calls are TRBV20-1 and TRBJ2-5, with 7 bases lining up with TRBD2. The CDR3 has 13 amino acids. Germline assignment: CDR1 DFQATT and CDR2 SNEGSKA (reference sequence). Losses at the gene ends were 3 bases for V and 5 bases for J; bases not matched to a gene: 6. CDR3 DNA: TGCAGTGCTAGGCTCCTCGGGGGGGAGACCCAGTACTTC. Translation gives CSARLLGGETQYF.

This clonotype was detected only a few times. The CDR3 loop is CASSPSRQETQYF. The DNA of the CDR3 is TGTGCCAGCAGTCCCTCGAGACAAGAGACCCAGTACTTC. The chain combines TRBV27 with TRBJ2-5; no definite D call. Germline CDR1 MNHEY, CDR2 SMNVEV (reference sequence). CDR3 length: 13 amino acids. V was pared by 5 bases and J by 2 bases, with 9 bases between.

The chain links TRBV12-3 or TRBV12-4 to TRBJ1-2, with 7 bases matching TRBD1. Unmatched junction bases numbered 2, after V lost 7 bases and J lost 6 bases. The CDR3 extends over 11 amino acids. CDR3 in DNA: TGTGCCAGCACCACAGGGGATGGCTACACCTTC. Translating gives CASTTGDGYTF.

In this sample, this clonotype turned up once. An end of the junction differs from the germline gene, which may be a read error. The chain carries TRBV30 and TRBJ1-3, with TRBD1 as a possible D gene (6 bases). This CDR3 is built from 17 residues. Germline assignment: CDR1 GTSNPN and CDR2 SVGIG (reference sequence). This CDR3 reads CAWRVPLGGLSGNIIYF. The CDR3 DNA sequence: TGTGCCTGGAGGGTGCCCCTCGGGGGGCTAAGTGGAAACATCATATATTTT.

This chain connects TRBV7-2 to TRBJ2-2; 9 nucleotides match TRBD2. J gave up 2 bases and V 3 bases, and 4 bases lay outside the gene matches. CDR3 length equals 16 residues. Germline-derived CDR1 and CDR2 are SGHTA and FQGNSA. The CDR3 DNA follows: TGTGCCAGCAGCTTCCTAGCGGGGTTAAACACCGGGGAGCTGTTTTTT. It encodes CASSFLAGLNTGELFF.

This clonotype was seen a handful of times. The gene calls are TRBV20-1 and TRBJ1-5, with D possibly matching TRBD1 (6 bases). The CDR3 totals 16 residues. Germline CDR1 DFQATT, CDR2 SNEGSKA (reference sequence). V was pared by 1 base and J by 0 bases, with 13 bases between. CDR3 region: CSARGTDSYSNQPQHF. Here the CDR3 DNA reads TGCAGTGCTAGAGGGACAGACTCCTATAGCAATCAGCCCCAGCATTTT.

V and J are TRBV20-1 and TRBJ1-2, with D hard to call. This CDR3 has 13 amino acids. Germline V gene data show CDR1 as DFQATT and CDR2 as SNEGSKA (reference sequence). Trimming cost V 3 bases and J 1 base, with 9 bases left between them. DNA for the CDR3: TGCAGTGCTAGTGAAGGGTTTAACTATGGCTACACCTTC. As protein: CSASEGFNYGYTF.

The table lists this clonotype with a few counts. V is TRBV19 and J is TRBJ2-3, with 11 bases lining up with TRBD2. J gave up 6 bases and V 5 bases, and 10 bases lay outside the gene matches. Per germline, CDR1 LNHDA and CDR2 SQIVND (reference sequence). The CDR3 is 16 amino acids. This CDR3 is CASSRALAGEGDTQYF. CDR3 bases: TGTGCCAGTAGTCGAGCACTAGCGGGGGAGGGGGATACGCAGTATTTT.

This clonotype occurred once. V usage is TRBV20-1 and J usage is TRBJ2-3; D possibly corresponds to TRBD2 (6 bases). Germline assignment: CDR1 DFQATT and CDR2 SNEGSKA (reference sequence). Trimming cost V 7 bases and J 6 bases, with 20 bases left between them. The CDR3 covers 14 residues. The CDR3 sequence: CSVFSGLAWDTQYF. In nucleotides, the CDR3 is TGCAGTGTTTTTTCAGGGCTAGCGTGGGATACGCAGTATTTT.

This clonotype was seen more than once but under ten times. The CDR3 spells CASSPDSEVTSYGYTF. The CDR3, as DNA: TGTGCCAGCAGCCCTGACAGCGAAGTCACCAGCTATGGCTACACCTTC. V usage is TRBV7-9 and J usage is TRBJ1-2; D is possibly TRBD1 (5 bases). Germline-derived CDR1 and CDR2 are SEHNR and FQNEAQ (reference sequence). Trimming pared 5 bases from V and 4 bases from J, leaving 20 bases between. The CDR3 has 16 amino acids.

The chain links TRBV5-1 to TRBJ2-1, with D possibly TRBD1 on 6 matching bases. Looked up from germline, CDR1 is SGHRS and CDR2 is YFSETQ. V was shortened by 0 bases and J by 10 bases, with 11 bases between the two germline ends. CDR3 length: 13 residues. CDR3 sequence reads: CASSLAIGQEQFF. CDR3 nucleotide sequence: TGCGCCAGCAGCTTGGCAATCGGACAGGAGCAGTTCTTC.

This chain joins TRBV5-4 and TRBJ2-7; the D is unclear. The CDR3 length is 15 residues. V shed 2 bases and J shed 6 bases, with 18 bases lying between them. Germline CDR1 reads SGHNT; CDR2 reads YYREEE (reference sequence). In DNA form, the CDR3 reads TGTGCCAGCAGCTTTTCTGGAATCCGTCTACTCGAGCAGTACTTC. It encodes CASSFSGIRLLEQYF.

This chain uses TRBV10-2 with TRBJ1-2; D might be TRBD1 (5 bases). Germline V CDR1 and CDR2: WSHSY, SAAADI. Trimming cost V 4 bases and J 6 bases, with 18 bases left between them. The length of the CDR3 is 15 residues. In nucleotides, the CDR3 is TGCGCCAGCAGTGGGGGGGGAGGCCTATCTGATGGCTACACCTTC. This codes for CASSGGGGLSDGYTF.